Listed here are 27 T cell receptor beta chains from one sample, sequenced in a study of cytomegalovirus exposure and HLA in healthy donors. Profiled with immunoSEQ multiplex PCR; TCRdb holds only in-frame clones, not every one. The table includes about 190,000 clones, roughly 84% detected once. Sequences were obtained from PBMCs. The receptors come from a woman aged 18-29 years in good health and CMV-seropositive.

This clone was picked up a small number of times. The rearrangement links TRBV5-1 to TRBJ2-1, with a weak D call TRBD2 (5 bases). Looked up from germline, CDR1 is SGHRS and CDR2 is YFSETQ. V lost 3 bases, J lost 1 base, and 23 bases lay in between. The CDR3 runs 19 residues. The CDR3 is CASSSLLRTQVISYNEQFF. In DNA form, the CDR3 reads TGCGCCAGCAGCTCACTCCTCAGGACTCAGGTAATATCCTACAATGAGCAGTTCTTC. The full variable domain, in which reference TRBV5-1 and TRBJ2-1 provide the parts outside the CDR3, is KAGVTQTPRYLIKTRGQQVTLSCSPISGHRSVSWYQQTPGQGLQFLFEYFSETQRNKGNFPGRFSGRQFSNSRSEMNVSTLELGDSALYLCASSSLLRTQVISYNEQFFGPGTRLTVL.

CDR3 in DNA: TGTGCCAGCAGTGAACTAGGAACTAATGAGCAGTTCTTC. Amino acid sequence: CASSELGTNEQFF. The chain uses TRBV6-4 and TRBJ2-1, with D possibly matching TRBD2 (5 bases). V was shortened by 3 bases and J by 7 bases, with 10 bases between the two germline ends. Germline loops: CDR1 MRHNA, CDR2 SNTAGT. The CDR3 spans 13 residues.

V and J are TRBV6-6 and TRBJ2-7; 10 positions match TRBD2. CDR1 is MNHNY, CDR2 SVGAGI, per germline (reference sequence). V dropped 6 bases and J dropped 4; count of bases not matched to a gene: 9. The CDR3 is 15 residues long. CDR3 nucleotide sequence: TGTGCCAGCAGCAGCGAGCGGGGGGGCCAGTACGAGCAGTACTTC. Protein sequence: CASSSERGGQYEQYF.

V usage is TRBV4-2 and J usage is TRBJ2-1, with 9 bases fitting TRBD2. Trimming at V came to 4 bases and at J to 4 bases, leaving 8 bases not matched to a gene. Germline CDR1 and CDR2: LGHNA and YNFKEQ. The CDR3 is 16 residues long. CDR3 nucleotide sequence: TGTGCCAGCAGCCTCGAGCCGGGACTAGCTTACAATGAGCAGTTCTTC. Translating gives CASSLEPGLAYNEQFF.

V and J are TRBV27 and TRBJ2-7, with D unclear. From germline, CDR1 is MNHEY and CDR2 SMNVEV (reference sequence). V gave up 2 bases and J gave up 7 bases, with 18 bases separating them. CDR3 length equals 15 residues. The CDR3 DNA reads TGTGCCAGCAGTTTAAGTGGCAGTAGCCCTTGGGAGCAGTACTTC. This encodes CASSLSGSSPWEQYF.

Concerning this clone itself: Relative to the germline gene, one junction end is altered; a read error may explain this. CDR3 protein: CASTFWGRTYNEHFF. The CDR3 DNA reads TGCGCCAGCACCTTCTGGGGGCGAACCTACAATGAGCATTTCTTC. The chain carries TRBV5-1 and TRBJ2-1, with a tentative D call TRBD1 (6 bases). The germline gives CDR1 SGHRS, CDR2 YFSETQ. The CDR3 has 15 residues.

This clone is a singleton in its sample. The V call is TRBV7-2, the J call TRBJ2-3, with D unresolved. V was clipped by 3 bases and J by 4 bases, with 11 bases between them. Germline V gene sequence: CDR1 SGHTA, CDR2 FQGNSA. The CDR3 covers 14 residues. The CDR3 DNA reads TGTGCCAGCAGCTTTCGGGTGGCCTCAGATACGCAGTATTTT. Protein product: CASSFRVASDTQYF.

V and J are TRBV19 and TRBJ2-2; 8 bases are a match to TRBD2. This CDR3 has 15 residues. CDR1 is LNHDA, CDR2 SQIVND, per germline (reference sequence). The V gene end was trimmed by 5 bases and the J gene end by 1 base; junction bases not matched to a gene: 3. The CDR3 DNA reads TGTGCCAGTAGTGCCCGGGGGGGGAACACCGGGGAGCTGTTTTTT. This codes for CASSARGGNTGELFF.

The rearrangement joins TRBV5-5 to TRBJ2-7; 8 nucleotides align to TRBD1. This CDR3 is built from 14 residues. V lost 2 bases and J lost 3; bases outside the gene matches: 4. CDR1 is SGHKS and CDR2 is YYEKEE in the germline V gene (reference sequence). The CDR3 loop is CASSLVQGGYEQYF. The CDR3 region has the DNA TGTGCCAGCAGCTTAGTACAGGGGGGCTACGAGCAGTACTTC.

The rearrangement links TRBV9 to TRBJ2-3; D possibly corresponds to TRBD1 (6 bases). CDR3 length: 14 residues. V was shortened by 3 bases and J by 7 bases, with 15 bases between the two germline ends. The germline gives CDR1 SGDLS, CDR2 YYNGEE. CDR3 nucleotides: TGTGCCAGCAGCGCCAGACAGGATTCTTATACGCAGTATTTT. Amino acid sequence: CASSARQDSYTQYF.

The V and J genes are TRBV7-2 and TRBJ2-5, with D perhaps matching TRBD2 (6 bases). Trimming took off 4 bases at V and 3 bases at J, with 12 bases between the two ends. This CDR3 spans 14 amino acids. Germline CDR1 SGHTA, CDR2 FQGNSA. In DNA form, the CDR3 reads TGTGCCAGCAGCTCTGCGGGGCTGGAAGAGACCCAGTACTTC. Amino acids: CASSSAGLEETQYF. The complete variable domain, with remaining parts taken from reference TRBV7-2 and TRBJ2-5, reads GAGVSQSPSNKVTEKGKDVELRCDPISGHTALYWYRQSLGQGLEFLIYFQGNSAPDKSGLPSDRFSAERTGGSVSTLTIQRTQQEDSAVYLCASSSAGLEETQYFGPGTRLLVL.

The J gene is TRBJ1-4, the V gene TRBV5-5; 8 nucleotides line up with TRBD1. The CDR3 is made up of 14 amino acids. Germline CDR1 SGHKS, CDR2 YYEKEE (reference sequence). After removal of 7 bases from V and 10 bases from J, the junction contained 12 bases not matched to a gene. The CDR3, as DNA: TGTGCCAGCTCGCCGGTGGACAGGGCTGGAAAACTGTTTTTT. This gives the protein CASSPVDRAGKLFF.

The gene calls are TRBV4-2 and TRBJ1-1, with D unclear. CDR1 and CDR2 (germline): LGHNA, YNFKEQ. This CDR3 is 13 amino acids long. V dropped 3 bases and J dropped 1 base, with 6 bases sitting between them. The CDR3 nucleotides read TGTGCCAGCAGCCACGCAGGGAACACTGAAGCTTTCTTT. Translated, it gives CASSHAGNTEAFF.

The V and J genes are TRBV5-1 and TRBJ2-2; 7 positions match TRBD2. Germline V gene data show CDR1 as SGHRS and CDR2 as YFSETQ. Trimming cost V 3 bases and J 4 bases; bases outside gene matches: 3. The CDR3 contains 14 residues. CDR3 amino acids: CASSSSGSTGELFF. CDR3 nucleotide sequence: TGCGCCAGCAGCTCTAGCGGTTCCACCGGGGAGCTGTTTTTT.

The chain links TRBV6-5 to TRBJ1-2, with D unclear. This CDR3 has 11 amino acids. The germline gives CDR1 MNHEY, CDR2 SVGAGI. V shed 6 bases and J shed 1 base, with 3 bases lying between them. In DNA, the CDR3 is TGTGCCAGCAGCAATAACTATGGCTACACCTTC. Its translation: CASSNNYGYTF.

In DNA form, the CDR3 reads TGTGCCAGCAGCGTAGGGGGGGTCCAGACCTACAATGAGCAGTTCTTC. Translated: CASSVGGVQTYNEQFF. The chain carries TRBV9 and TRBJ2-1, with TRBD2 as a possible D gene (6 bases). The CDR3 sequence is 16 residues long. CDR1 is SGDLS and CDR2 is YYNGEE in the germline V gene. V was pared by 0 bases and J by 2 bases, with 12 bases between. The full variable domain, in which reference TRBV9 and TRBJ2-1 provide the parts outside the CDR3, is DSGVTQTPKHLITATGQRVTLRCSPRSGDLSVYWYQQSLDQGLQFLIQYYNGEERAKGNILERFSAQQFPDLHSELNLSSLELGDSALYFCASSVGGVQTYNEQFFGPGTRLTVL.

This rearrangement joins TRBV9 to TRBJ1-2, with TRBD1 matching over 7 bases. The germline gives CDR1 SGDLS, CDR2 YYNGEE. Trimming removed 0 bases from V and 4 bases from J; junction bases left unmatched: 3. The CDR3 contains 14 residues. For the CDR3, the DNA is TGTGCCAGCAGCGTAGAACAGGGGCCCTATGGCTACACCTTC. Translating it yields CASSVEQGPYGYTF. The full variable domain, its missing parts supplied by reference TRBV9 and TRBJ1-2, is DSGVTQTPKHLITATGQRVTLRCSPRSGDLSVYWYQQSLDQGLQFLIQYYNGEERAKGNILERFSAQQFPDLHSELNLSSLELGDSALYFCASSVEQGPYGYTFGSGTRLTVV.

The rearrangement joins TRBV5-5 to TRBJ1-5, with D uncertain. CDR1 is SGHKS and CDR2 is YYEKEE in the germline V gene (reference sequence). The CDR3 has 13 residues. V dropped 3 bases and J dropped 7 bases, with 11 bases sitting between them. This CDR3 reads CASSSDIGQPQHF. The CDR3 nucleotides read TGTGCCAGCAGCTCCGACATTGGCCAGCCCCAGCATTTT.

The V gene is TRBV18, the J gene TRBJ2-7, with D possibly being TRBD2 (6 bases). The germline CDR1 and CDR2 sequences are KGHSH and LQKENI. V lost 0 bases, J lost 4 bases, and 10 bases lay in between. The length of the CDR3 is 14 residues. CDR3 sequence (DNA): TGTGCCAGCTCACCACCGTGGGGGGAGTACGAGCAGTACTTC. Amino acid sequence: CASSPPWGEYEQYF.

The chain uses TRBV5-1 and TRBJ2-1, with D possibly TRBD2 on 5 matching bases. There are 15 residues in the CDR3. The V end was cut by 0 bases, the J end by 4 bases, with 11 bases between. Per the germline V gene, CDR1 is SGHRS and CDR2 is YFSETQ. In DNA, the CDR3 is TGCGCCAGCAGCTTGGAGAGAGGGAATTACAATGAGCAGTTCTTC. Its translation: CASSLERGNYNEQFF.

The chain combines TRBV7-2 with TRBJ2-7; 7 bases fit TRBD2. Germline V gene data show CDR1 as SGHTA and CDR2 as FQGNSA. CDR3 length: 14 residues. V was pared by 4 bases and J by 2 bases, with 5 bases of the junction left unmatched. The DNA of the CDR3 is TGTGCCAGCAGCTGGGAGGGGATAACCTACGAGCAGTACTTC. Amino acid sequence: CASSWEGITYEQYF.

The chain employs TRBV6-1 and TRBJ2-1, with TRBD2 matching over 10 bases. J lost 3 bases, V lost 6 bases, and 5 bases had no gene match. Per the germline V gene, CDR1 is MNHNS and CDR2 is SASEGT. CDR3 length equals 15 residues. In DNA form, the CDR3 reads TGTGCCAGCAGGATCCTAGCGGGGGACTACAATGAGCAGTTCTTC. Its protein is CASRILAGDYNEQFF.

V and J are TRBV5-1 and TRBJ2-7; TRBD2 is a possible D gene (6 bases). Per the germline V gene, CDR1 is SGHRS and CDR2 is YFSETQ. V was pared by 2 bases and J by 0 bases, with 12 bases between. This CDR3 comprises 15 residues. CDR3 protein: CASSFGLGGSYEQYF. The CDR3 coding sequence is TGCGCCAGCAGCTTCGGTTTGGGGGGCTCCTACGAGCAGTACTTC.

The rearrangement links TRBV28 to TRBJ2-1, with 10 positions matching TRBD1. This CDR3 contains 15 residues. With V trimmed by 5 bases and J by 7 bases, 8 bases remained unmatched. Germline lookup yields CDR1 MDHEN and CDR2 SYDVKM. DNA of the CDR3: TGTGCCAGCAGTCCAACCGACAGGGGGCATAATGAGCAGTTCTTC. The encoded protein is CASSPTDRGHNEQFF. Using reference TRBV28 and TRBJ2-1 for the parts outside the CDR3, the full variable domain is DVKVTQSSRYLVKRTGEKVFLECVQDMDHENMFWYRQDPGLGLRLIYFSYDVKMKEKGDIPEGYSVSREKKERFSLILESASTNQTSMYLCASSPTDRGHNEQFFGPGTRLTVL.

This chain connects TRBV5-1 to TRBJ1-1, with D possibly matching TRBD1 (6 bases). The CDR3 length is 16 residues. Trimming shortened V by 3 bases and J by 5 bases, and 20 bases separated the two germline ends. Germline CDR1 and CDR2: SGHRS and YFSETQ. CDR3 DNA: TGCGCCAGCAGCTCGTGGACAGATAGAACAAGAACTGAAGCTTTCTTT. Its protein is CASSSWTDRTRTEAFF. The full variable domain, in which reference TRBV5-1 and TRBJ1-1 provide the parts outside the CDR3, is KAGVTQTPRYLIKTRGQQVTLSCSPISGHRSVSWYQQTPGQGLQFLFEYFSETQRNKGNFPGRFSGRQFSNSRSEMNVSTLELGDSALYLCASSSWTDRTRTEAFFGQGTRLTVV.

The CDR3 is CASSLLSGGETQYF. The DNA of the CDR3 is TGTGCCAGCAGTTTACTAAGCGGAGGGGAGACCCAGTACTTC. V gene TRBV11-2 combines with J gene TRBJ2-5; D possibly corresponds to TRBD2 (6 bases). Germline CDR1 reads SGHAT; CDR2 reads FQNNGV. V was pared by 6 bases and J by 5 bases, with 16 bases between. The CDR3 is made up of 14 amino acids.

CDR3 in amino acids: CASSPGTEHSPLHF. For the CDR3, the DNA is TGCGCCAGCAGCCCGGGGACTGAACATTCACCCCTCCACTTT. This chain connects TRBV5-1 to TRBJ1-6, with a possible D match to TRBD1 (5 bases). This CDR3 contains 14 residues. The V and J ends lost 4 bases and 8 bases respectively, with 13 bases between them. Germline CDR1 is SGHRS and CDR2 is YFSETQ.